This T cell receptor beta chain was documented in a study of shared clonotypes between healthy human individuals. Overall study results and limits: Estimated richness values were generally larger in naive subsets than in memory subsets.

Germline assignment: CDR1 WSHSY and CDR2 SAAADI. The CDR3 is made up of 14 amino acids. The V end was cut by 3 bases, the J end by 9 bases, with 16 bases between. Turning to this clone: The antigen is not known.

Healthy adults negative for HIV, lacking recent acute infections or vaccinations, served as donors. In the authors' workflow: Junction-only immunoSEQ data arrived without quality scores, meaning filtering differed. The assay was immunoSEQ multiplex PCR, and TCRdb's table has in-frame clones only and misses some. Clone size and V and J calls were adopted from that table, with D and trimming inferred from the DNA. The sample records roughly 640,000 clones, approximately 97% being singletons. Sequencing was carried out using naive CD4+ T cells sorted from blood. Subset specified: CD45RA+ positively selected. The V call is TRBV10-2, the J call TRBJ2-3; the D gene could be TRBD1 or TRBD2 (6 bases each). The receptor's source is a woman in her thirties in good health. The CDR3 region has the DNA TGCGCCAGCAGTGACAGGGGACTCTCCCGCACGCAGTATTTT. Its translation is CASSDRGLSRTQYF.